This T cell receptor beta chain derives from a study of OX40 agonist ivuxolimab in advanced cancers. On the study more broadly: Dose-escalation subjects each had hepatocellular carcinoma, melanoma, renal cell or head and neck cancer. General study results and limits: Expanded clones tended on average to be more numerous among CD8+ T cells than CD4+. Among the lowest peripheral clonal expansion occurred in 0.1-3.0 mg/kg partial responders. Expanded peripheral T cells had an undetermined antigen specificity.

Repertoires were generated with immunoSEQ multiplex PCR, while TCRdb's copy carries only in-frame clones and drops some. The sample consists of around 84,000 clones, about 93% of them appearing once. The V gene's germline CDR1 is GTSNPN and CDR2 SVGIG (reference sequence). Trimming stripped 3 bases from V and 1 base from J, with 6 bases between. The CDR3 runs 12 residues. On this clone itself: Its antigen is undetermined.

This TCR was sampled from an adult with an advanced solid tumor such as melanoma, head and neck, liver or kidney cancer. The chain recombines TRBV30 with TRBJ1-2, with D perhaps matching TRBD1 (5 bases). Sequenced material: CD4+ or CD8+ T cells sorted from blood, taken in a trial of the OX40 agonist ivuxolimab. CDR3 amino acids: CAWRRGNYGYTF. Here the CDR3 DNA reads TGTGCCTGGAGGAGGGGTAACTATGGCTACACCTTC.